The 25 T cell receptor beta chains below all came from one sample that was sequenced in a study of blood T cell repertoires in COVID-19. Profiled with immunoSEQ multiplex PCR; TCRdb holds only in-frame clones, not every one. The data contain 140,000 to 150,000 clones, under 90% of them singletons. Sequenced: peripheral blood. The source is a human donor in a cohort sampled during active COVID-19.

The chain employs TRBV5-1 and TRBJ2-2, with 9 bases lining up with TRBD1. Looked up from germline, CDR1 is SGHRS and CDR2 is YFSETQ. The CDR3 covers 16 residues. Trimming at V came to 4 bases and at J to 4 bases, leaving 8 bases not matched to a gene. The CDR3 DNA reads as TGCGCCAGCAGCCCCGGACAGGGGTATGGCACCGGGGAGCTGTTTTTT. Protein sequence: CASSPGQGYGTGELFF.

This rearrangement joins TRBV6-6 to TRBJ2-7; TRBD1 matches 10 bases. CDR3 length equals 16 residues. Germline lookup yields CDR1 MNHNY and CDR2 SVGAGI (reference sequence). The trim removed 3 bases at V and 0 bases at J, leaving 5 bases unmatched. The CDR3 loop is CASSYGTGVGSYEQYF. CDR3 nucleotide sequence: TGTGCCAGCAGTTATGGGACAGGGGTGGGCTCCTACGAGCAGTACTTC.

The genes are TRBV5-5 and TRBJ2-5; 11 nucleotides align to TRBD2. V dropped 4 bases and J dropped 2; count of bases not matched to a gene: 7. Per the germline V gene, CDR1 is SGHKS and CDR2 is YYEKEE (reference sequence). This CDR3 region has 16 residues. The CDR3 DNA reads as TGTGCCAGCAGCCGAGGACTAGCGGGCGATCAAGAGACCCAGTACTTC. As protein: CASSRGLAGDQETQYF.

The CDR3 loop reads CASSLGVTNPSETQYF. The CDR3, as DNA: TGTGCCAGCAGCTTAGGCGTCACCAATCCATCCGAGACCCAGTACTTC. The chain uses TRBV7-7 and TRBJ2-5; D unclear. Trimming removed 1 base from V and 5 bases from J, with 17 bases in between. This CDR3 contains 16 residues. Per germline, CDR1 SSHAT and CDR2 FNYEAQ (reference sequence).

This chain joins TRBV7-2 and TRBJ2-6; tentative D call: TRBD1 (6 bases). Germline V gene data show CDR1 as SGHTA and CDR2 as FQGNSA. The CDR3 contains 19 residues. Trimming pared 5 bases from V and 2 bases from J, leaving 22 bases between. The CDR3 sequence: CASSPRDKQGAPGANVLTF. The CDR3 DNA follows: TGTGCCAGCAGCCCAAGAGATAAACAGGGAGCCCCTGGGGCCAACGTCCTGACTTTC.

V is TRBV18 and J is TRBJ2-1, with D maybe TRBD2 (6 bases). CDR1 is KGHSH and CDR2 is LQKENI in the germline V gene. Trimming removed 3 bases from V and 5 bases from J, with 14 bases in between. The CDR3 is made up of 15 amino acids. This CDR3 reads CASSPQSGGDNEQFF. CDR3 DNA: TGTGCCAGCTCACCCCAATCCGGGGGAGACAATGAGCAGTTCTTC.

CDR3 sequence (DNA): TGTGCCACCAGCACCAGCGACACAGATACGCAGTATTTT. Protein: CATSTSDTDTQYF. The chain combines TRBV15 with TRBJ2-3; D call uncertain. The germline V and J ends were trimmed by 4 bases and 2 bases, with 7 bases remaining between them. Per germline, CDR1 LNHNV and CDR2 YYDKDF (reference sequence). This CDR3 contains 13 residues.

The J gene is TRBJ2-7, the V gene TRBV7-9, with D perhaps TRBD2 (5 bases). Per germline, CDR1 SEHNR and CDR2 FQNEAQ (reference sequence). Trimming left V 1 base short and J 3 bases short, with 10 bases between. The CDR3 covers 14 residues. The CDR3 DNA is TGTGCCAGCAGCTTAGGAGGGAGAGGCTACGAGCAGTACTTC. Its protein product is CASSLGGRGYEQYF.

The DNA of the CDR3 is TGTGCCAGCAGTACTGGAGAGGGCGGAGAGACCCAGTACTTC. The encoded protein is CASSTGEGGETQYF. The rearrangement joins TRBV6-5 to TRBJ2-5; TRBD2 might be the D (5 bases). Looked up from germline, CDR1 is MNHEY and CDR2 is SVGAGI. With 5 bases removed from V and 4 bases from J, the gap between germline ends came to 14 bases. The CDR3 is made up of 14 amino acids.

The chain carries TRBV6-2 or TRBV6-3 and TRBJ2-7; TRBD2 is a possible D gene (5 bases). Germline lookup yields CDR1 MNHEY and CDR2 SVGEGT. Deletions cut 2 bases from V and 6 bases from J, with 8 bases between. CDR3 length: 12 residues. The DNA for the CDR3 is TGTGCCAGCAGTTACAAACGGGGCGAGCAGTACTTC. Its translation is CASSYKRGEQYF.

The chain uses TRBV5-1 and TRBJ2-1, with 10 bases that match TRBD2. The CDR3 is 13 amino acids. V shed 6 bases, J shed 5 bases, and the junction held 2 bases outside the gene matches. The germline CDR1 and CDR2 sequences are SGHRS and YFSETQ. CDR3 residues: CASNLAGDNEQFF. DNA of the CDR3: TGCGCCAGCAATCTAGCGGGAGACAATGAGCAGTTCTTC.

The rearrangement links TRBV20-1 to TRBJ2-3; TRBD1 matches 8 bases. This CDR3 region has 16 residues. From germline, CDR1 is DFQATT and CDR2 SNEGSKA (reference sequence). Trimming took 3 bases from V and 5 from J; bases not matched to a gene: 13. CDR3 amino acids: CSASPLDRGGLDTQYF. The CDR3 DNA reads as TGCAGTGCTAGTCCACTAGACAGGGGCGGATTAGATACGCAGTATTTT.

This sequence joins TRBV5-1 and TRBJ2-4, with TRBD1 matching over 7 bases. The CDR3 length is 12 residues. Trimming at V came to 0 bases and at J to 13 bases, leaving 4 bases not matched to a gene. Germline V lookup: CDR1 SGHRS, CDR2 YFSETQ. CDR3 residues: CASSLGQGIQYF. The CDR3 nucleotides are TGCGCCAGCAGCTTGGGACAGGGCATCCAGTACTTC.

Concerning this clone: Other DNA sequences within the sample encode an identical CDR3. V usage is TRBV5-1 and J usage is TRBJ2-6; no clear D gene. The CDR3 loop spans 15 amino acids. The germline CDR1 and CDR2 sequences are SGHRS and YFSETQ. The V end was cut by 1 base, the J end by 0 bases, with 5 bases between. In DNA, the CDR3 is TGCGCCAGCAGCTTGCTGGCCTCTGGGGCCAACGTCCTGACTTTC. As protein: CASSLLASGANVLTF.

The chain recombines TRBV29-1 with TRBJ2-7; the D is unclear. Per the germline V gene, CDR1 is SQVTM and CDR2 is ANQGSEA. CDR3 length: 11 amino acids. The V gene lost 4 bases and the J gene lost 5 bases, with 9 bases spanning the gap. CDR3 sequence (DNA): TGCAGCGTTGGCACAGTTAACGAGCAGTACTTC. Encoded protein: CSVGTVNEQYF.

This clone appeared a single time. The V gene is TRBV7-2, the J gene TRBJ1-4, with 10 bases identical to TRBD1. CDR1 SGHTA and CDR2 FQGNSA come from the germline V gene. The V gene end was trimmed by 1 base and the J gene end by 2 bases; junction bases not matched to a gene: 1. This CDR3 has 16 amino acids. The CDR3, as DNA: TGTGCCAGCAGCTTAGTGGGACAGGGGACTAATGAAAAACTGTTTTTT. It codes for CASSLVGQGTNEKLFF.

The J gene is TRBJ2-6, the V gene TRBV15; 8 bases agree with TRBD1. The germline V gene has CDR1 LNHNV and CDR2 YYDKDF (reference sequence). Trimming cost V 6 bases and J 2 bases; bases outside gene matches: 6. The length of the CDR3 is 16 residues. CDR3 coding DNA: TGTGCCACCAGGGTGGACAGGGCTGCTGGGGCCAACGTCCTGACTTTC. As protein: CATRVDRAAGANVLTF.

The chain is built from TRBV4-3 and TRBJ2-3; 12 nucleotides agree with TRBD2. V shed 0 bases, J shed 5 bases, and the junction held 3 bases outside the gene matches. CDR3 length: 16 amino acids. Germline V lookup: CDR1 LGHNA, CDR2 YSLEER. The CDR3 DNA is TGCGCCAGCAGCCAAGATCCTAGCGGGAGGGAAGATACGCAGTATTTT. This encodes CASSQDPSGREDTQYF.

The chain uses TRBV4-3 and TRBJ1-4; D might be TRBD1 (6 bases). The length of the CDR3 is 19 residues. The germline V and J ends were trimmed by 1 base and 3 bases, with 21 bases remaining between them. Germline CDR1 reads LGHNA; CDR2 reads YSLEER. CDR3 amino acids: CASSQVAIRGAFSNEKLFF. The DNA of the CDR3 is TGCGCCAGCAGCCAAGTGGCTATCCGGGGGGCCTTTTCTAATGAAAAACTGTTTTTT.

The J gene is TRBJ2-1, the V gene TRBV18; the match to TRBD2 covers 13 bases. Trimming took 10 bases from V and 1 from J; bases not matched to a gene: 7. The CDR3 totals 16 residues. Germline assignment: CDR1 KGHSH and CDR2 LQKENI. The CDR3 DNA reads TGTGCCACCCAAGGGACTAGCGGGGTATCCTACAATGAGCAGTTCTTC. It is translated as CATQGTSGVSYNEQFF.

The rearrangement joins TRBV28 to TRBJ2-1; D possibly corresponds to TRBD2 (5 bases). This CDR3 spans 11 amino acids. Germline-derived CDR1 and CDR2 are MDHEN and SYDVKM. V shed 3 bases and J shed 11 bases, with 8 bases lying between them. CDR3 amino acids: CASSFAGKQFF. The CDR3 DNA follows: TGTGCCAGCAGTTTTGCGGGCAAGCAGTTCTTC. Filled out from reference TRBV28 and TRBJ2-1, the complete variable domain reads DVKVTQSSRYLVKRTGEKVFLECVQDMDHENMFWYRQDPGLGLRLIYFSYDVKMKEKGDIPEGYSVSREKKERFSLILESASTNQTSMYLCASSFAGKQFFGPGTRLTVL.

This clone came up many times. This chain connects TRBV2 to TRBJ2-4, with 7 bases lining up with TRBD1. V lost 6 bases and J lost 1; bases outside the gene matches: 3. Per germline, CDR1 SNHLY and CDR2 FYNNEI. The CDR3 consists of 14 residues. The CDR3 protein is CASRTGDAKNIQYF. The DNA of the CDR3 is TGTGCCAGCAGAACAGGGGACGCCAAAAACATTCAGTACTTC.

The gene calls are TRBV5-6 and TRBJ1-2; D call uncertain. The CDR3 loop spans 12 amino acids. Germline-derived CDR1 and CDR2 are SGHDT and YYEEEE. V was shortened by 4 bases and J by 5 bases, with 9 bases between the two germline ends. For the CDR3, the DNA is TGTGCCAGCAGCCCGGGAGAGTATGGCTACACCTTC. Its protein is CASSPGEYGYTF.

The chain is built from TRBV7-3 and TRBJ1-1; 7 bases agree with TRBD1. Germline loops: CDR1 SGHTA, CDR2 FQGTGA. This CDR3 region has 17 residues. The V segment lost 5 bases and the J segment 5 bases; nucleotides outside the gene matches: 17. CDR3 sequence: CASSPVPADQGGTEAFF. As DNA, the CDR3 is TGTGCCAGCAGCCCGGTACCGGCCGACCAGGGGGGAACTGAAGCTTTCTTT. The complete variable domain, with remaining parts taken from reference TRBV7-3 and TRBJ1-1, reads GAGVSQTPSNKVTEKGKYVELRCDPISGHTALYWYRQSLGQGPEFLIYFQGTGAADDSGLPNDRFFAVRPEGSVSTLKIQRTERGDSAVYLCASSPVPADQGGTEAFFGQGTRLTVV.

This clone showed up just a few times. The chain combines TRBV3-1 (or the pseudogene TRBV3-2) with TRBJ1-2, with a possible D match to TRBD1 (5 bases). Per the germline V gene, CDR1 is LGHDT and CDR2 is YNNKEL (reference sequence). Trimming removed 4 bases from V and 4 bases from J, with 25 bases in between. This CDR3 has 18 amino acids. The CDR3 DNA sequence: TGTGCCAGCAGCCCCCGGGACTCCCTCCACTCTAATAGCTATGGCTACACCTTC. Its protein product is CASSPRDSLHSNSYGYTF.